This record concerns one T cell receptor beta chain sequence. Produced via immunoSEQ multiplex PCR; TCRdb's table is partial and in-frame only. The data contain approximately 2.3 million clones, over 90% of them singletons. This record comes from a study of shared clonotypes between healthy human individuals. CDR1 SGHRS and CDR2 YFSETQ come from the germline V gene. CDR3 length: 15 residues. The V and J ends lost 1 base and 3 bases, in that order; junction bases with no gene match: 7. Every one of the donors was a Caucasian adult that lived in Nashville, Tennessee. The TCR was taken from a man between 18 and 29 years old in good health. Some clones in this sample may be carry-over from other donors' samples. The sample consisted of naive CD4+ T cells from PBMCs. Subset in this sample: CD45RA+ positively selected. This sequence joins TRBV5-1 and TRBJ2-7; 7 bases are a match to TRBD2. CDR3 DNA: TGCGCCAGCAGCTTGTCAGCGGGAAATTACTACGAGCAGTACTTC. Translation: CASSLSAGNYYEQYF. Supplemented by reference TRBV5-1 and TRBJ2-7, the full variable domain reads KAGVTQTPRYLIKTRGQQVTLSCSPISGHRSVSWYQQTPGQGLQFLFEYFSETQRNKGNFPGRFSGRQFSNSRSEMNVSTLELGDSALYLCASSLSAGNYYEQYFGPGTRLTVT.